What follows are 4 T cell receptor beta chains derived from one specimen sequenced in a study of blood T cells in healthy people across ages. Together with a sample-barcoded 5' primer, a J-beta primer mix was included in a second PCR lasting about 6 to 11 cycles. TCRdb reanalysed the 5' RACE reads using MiXCR and keeps one entry per CDR3 protein. Of 700,000 to 950,000 distinct CDR3 sequences listed, roughly 45% are singletons. Input material: blood. Receptors were obtained from an older woman in good health.

The chain uses TRBV20-1 and TRBJ2-5; D may correspond to TRBD1 or TRBD2 (6 bases each). CDR1 is DFQATT and CDR2 is SNEGSKA in the germline V gene (reference sequence). This CDR3 is 14 amino acids long. Between the trimmed V and J ends, which lost 2 bases and 4 bases, there was a span of 14 bases. The CDR3 here is CSARTGVGAETQYF. Here the CDR3 DNA reads TGCAGTGCTAGAACGGGGGTGGGGGCAGAGACCCAGTACTTC.

The gene calls are TRBV10-3 and TRBJ2-7; maybe TRBD1 (5 bases). Deletions cut 0 bases from V and 0 bases from J, with 15 bases between. Looked up from germline, CDR1 is ENHRY and CDR2 is SYGVKD. The CDR3 runs 17 residues. The CDR3 DNA follows: TGTGCCATCAGTGAGTCCCGGTCCAGGGCCAGCTCCTACGAGCAGTACTTC. Protein: CAISESRSRASSYEQYF.

This clonotype was seen ten or more times. The gene calls are TRBV29-1 and TRBJ2-7, with D tentatively TRBD1 (5 bases). The length of the CDR3 is 12 residues. The V gene's germline CDR1 is SQVTM and CDR2 ANQGSEA. V was pared by 6 bases and J by 0 bases, with 9 bases between. This CDR3 reads CSVVRDSYEQYF. CDR3 DNA: TGCAGCGTGGTCAGGGACTCCTACGAGCAGTACTTC.

The chain joins TRBV4-2 to TRBJ2-1; 10 nucleotides match TRBD2. Germline CDR1 reads LGHNA; CDR2 reads YNFKEQ. Trimming cost V 3 bases and J 7 bases; bases outside gene matches: 3. This CDR3 is built from 14 residues. The chain's CDR3 is CASSQKLAGNEQFF. CDR3 bases: TGTGCCAGCAGCCAGAAACTAGCGGGGAATGAGCAGTTCTTC.